This T cell receptor (beta chain) was sequenced during a study of shared clonotypes between healthy human individuals. Trimming took 4 bases from V and 2 from J; bases not matched to a gene: 6. CDR1 and CDR2 (germline): SGHDT, YYEEEE. The CDR3 consists of 15 residues. Sequenced by immunoSEQ multiplex PCR; TCRdb stores in-frame clones only, minus some. This table holds about 1,500,000 clones, roughly 96% found once. The sequencing input was naive CD4+ T cells sorted from blood. Described subset: CD45RA+ positively selected. This sequence was found in a man aged 25 to 40 in good health. This chain joins TRBV5-6 and TRBJ2-1, with 7 positions matching TRBD2. CDR3 residues: CASSLRDYAYNEQFF. CDR3 DNA sequence: TGTGCCAGCAGCCTCCGGGACTACGCCTACAATGAGCAGTTCTTC.